Following are 19 T cell receptor beta chains from one sample sequenced in a study of blood T cell repertoires in COVID-19. Data came from immunoSEQ multiplex PCR; TCRdb stores just in-frame clones and leaves some out. The data show under 200,000 clones, roughly 80% seen once. The sequenced material came from peripheral blood. These receptors originate from a human donor in a cohort sampled during active COVID-19.

This chain connects TRBV6-2 or TRBV6-3 to TRBJ2-7, with D perhaps TRBD2 (6 bases). CDR3 size: 15 residues. V was trimmed by 4 bases and J by 0 bases, leaving 13 bases between them. Germline V CDR1 and CDR2: MNHEY, SVGEGT. CDR3 loop: CASSWGTLSSYEQYF. The CDR3, as DNA: TGTGCCAGCAGTTGGGGGACTTTAAGCTCCTACGAGCAGTACTTC.

The chain links TRBV15 to TRBJ1-2, with D possibly TRBD1 on 5 matching bases. Trimming removed 4 bases from V and 5 bases from J, with 8 bases in between. Germline-derived CDR1 and CDR2 are LNHNV and YYDKDF (reference sequence). The CDR3 is made up of 12 amino acids. This CDR3 is CATSTDTYGYTF. The CDR3 coding sequence is TGTGCCACCAGCACGGACACTTATGGCTACACCTTC.

The chain carries TRBV6-5 and TRBJ1-4; TRBD1 agrees at 12 bases. The ends lost 6 bases at V and 8 bases at J; junction bases unmatched: 4. The V gene's germline CDR1 is MNHEY and CDR2 SVGAGI. The length of the CDR3 is 14 residues. Written as DNA, the CDR3 is TGTGCCAGCAGCAGGGACAGGGGGCGGGAAAAACTGTTTTTT. Encoded protein: CASSRDRGREKLFF.

The V call is TRBV24-1, the J call TRBJ1-1; D possibly corresponds to TRBD1 (5 bases). The germline V gene encodes CDR1 KGHDR and CDR2 SFDVKD. There are 13 residues in the CDR3. V was clipped by 7 bases and J by 0 bases, with 8 bases between them. The CDR3 DNA follows: TGTGCCACCAGCAGGGCCTTGAACACTGAAGCTTTCTTT. It is translated as CATSRALNTEAFF.

This chain joins TRBV19 and TRBJ2-3; D might be TRBD2 (6 bases). The CDR3 covers 17 residues. The germline V gene has CDR1 LNHDA and CDR2 SQIVND (reference sequence). V was cut by 6 bases and J by 5 bases, with 24 bases left in between. CDR3 DNA sequence: TGTGCCAGTAGCGCCAGATTCCGACGGGAGAGTGGAGATACGCAGTATTTT. This codes for CASSARFRRESGDTQYF.

This clone has only one observation. V is TRBV5-6 and J is TRBJ2-5; TRBD2 is a possible D gene (6 bases). Germline V lookup: CDR1 SGHDT, CDR2 YYEEEE. Trimming took off 2 bases at V and 2 bases at J, with 7 bases between the two ends. This CDR3 region has 13 residues. In nucleotides, the CDR3 is TGTGCCAGCAGCTTCGGAGGGCAAGAGACCCAGTACTTC. This encodes CASSFGGQETQYF.

V gene TRBV5-6 combines with J gene TRBJ2-7; 9 nucleotides match TRBD2. CDR3 size: 15 residues. V was clipped by 0 bases and J by 3 bases; unmatched bases: 4. Germline V gene lookup returns CDR1 SGHDT and CDR2 YYEEEE. Here the CDR3 reads CASSLESSGNYEQYF. CDR3 bases: TGTGCCAGCAGCTTGGAGTCTAGCGGGAACTACGAGCAGTACTTC. Supplemented by reference TRBV5-6 and TRBJ2-7, the full variable domain reads DAGVTQSPTHLIKTRGQQVTLRCSPKSGHDTVSWYQQALGQGPQFIFQYYEEEERQRGNFPDRFSGHQFPNYSSELNVNALLLGDSALYLCASSLESSGNYEQYFGPGTRLTVT.

This chain connects TRBV7-2 to TRBJ2-7; 8 nucleotides align to TRBD1. Losses at the gene ends were 5 bases for V and 2 bases for J; bases not matched to a gene: 5. The germline V gene encodes CDR1 SGHTA and CDR2 FQGNSA. This CDR3 has 14 residues. The chain's CDR3 is CASSPRQGPYEQYF. For the CDR3, the DNA is TGTGCCAGCAGCCCCCGACAGGGGCCCTACGAGCAGTACTTC. Combining the CDR3 with reference TRBV7-2 and TRBJ2-7 gives the whole variable domain GAGVSQSPSNKVTEKGKDVELRCDPISGHTALYWYRQSLGQGLEFLIYFQGNSAPDKSGLPSDRFSAERTGGSVSTLTIQRTQQEDSAVYLCASSPRQGPYEQYFGPGTRLTVT.

V gene TRBV28 combines with J gene TRBJ1-3; D might be TRBD1 (6 bases). The germline V gene has CDR1 MDHEN and CDR2 SYDVKM. The V and J ends lost 9 bases and 1 base respectively, with 13 bases between them. The CDR3 has 14 residues. CDR3 DNA sequence: TGTGCCAGTGTTCAGGGGTTATCTGGAAACACCATATATTTT. It is translated as CASVQGLSGNTIYF.

The J gene is TRBJ2-7, the V gene TRBV7-3; 10 nucleotides match TRBD1. The CDR3 consists of 15 residues. J was trimmed by 0 bases and V by 5 bases; bases with no gene match: 4. The V gene's germline CDR1 is SGHTA and CDR2 FQGTGA. CDR3 in amino acids: CASSTWDRGSYEQYF. The CDR3, as DNA: TGTGCCAGCAGCACTTGGGACAGGGGCTCCTACGAGCAGTACTTC.

Only a few counts were recorded for this clone. Other DNA sequences in the sample encode the same CDR3. The V and J genes are TRBV29-1 and TRBJ1-6; 7 nucleotides agree with TRBD1. This CDR3 is built from 13 residues. The germline CDR1 and CDR2 sequences are SQVTM and ANQGSEA. Unmatched junction bases numbered 4, after V lost 5 bases and J lost 6 bases. The CDR3 protein is CSVRQGSNSPLHF. The CDR3, as DNA: TGCAGCGTTCGACAGGGAAGTAATTCACCCCTCCACTTT. The variable domain in full, completed from reference TRBV29-1 and TRBJ1-6, reads SAVISQKPSRDICQRGTSLTIQCQVDSQVTMMFWYRQQPGQSLTLIATANQGSEATYESGFVIDKFPISRPNLTFSTLTVSNMSPEDSSIYLCSVRQGSNSPLHFGNGTRLTVT.

V gene TRBV28 combines with J gene TRBJ2-1; TRBD2 matches at 7 bases. Germline V gene lookup returns CDR1 MDHEN and CDR2 SYDVKM. The CDR3 is 15 residues long. The ends lost 2 bases at V and 4 bases at J; junction bases unmatched: 5. The CDR3 DNA sequence: TGTGCCAGCAGTTTAGACGGGAGGCCATACAATGAGCAGTTCTTC. Residues: CASSLDGRPYNEQFF.

This clone has only one observation. This CDR3 reads CASSPGLAGAGTDTQYF. The CDR3 region has the DNA TGTGCCAGCTCCCCGGGACTAGCGGGGGCCGGCACAGATACGCAGTATTTT. The V call is TRBV18, the J call TRBJ2-3, with 14 bases that match TRBD2. The CDR3 has 17 amino acids. Germline CDR1 KGHSH, CDR2 LQKENI. Trimming cost V 6 bases and J 1 base; bases outside gene matches: 6.

The V gene is TRBV18, the J gene TRBJ2-3, with D possibly matching TRBD1 (5 bases). Germline CDR1 KGHSH, CDR2 LQKENI. The CDR3 is 16 amino acids. Trimming stripped 4 bases from V and 4 bases from J, with 18 bases between. This chain's CDR3 is CASSLRTRALSDTQYF. The CDR3 region has the DNA TGTGCCAGCTCACTCAGGACAAGGGCCTTATCAGATACGCAGTATTTT.

The gene calls are TRBV7-3 and TRBJ2-1; 14 bases line up with TRBD2. The J segment lost 6 bases and the V segment lost 6 bases, leaving 10 bases of the junction unmatched. The V gene's germline CDR1 is SGHTA and CDR2 FQGTGA. The CDR3 length is 17 residues. The CDR3 DNA reads TGTGCCAGCAGTAGGGGGACTAGCGGGAGAATTCCCAATGAGCAGTTCTTC. Protein sequence: CASSRGTSGRIPNEQFF.

V gene TRBV28 combines with J gene TRBJ1-1; D is perhaps TRBD1 (5 bases). Germline V CDR1 and CDR2: MDHEN, SYDVKM. V was clipped by 2 bases and J by 1 base, with 11 bases between them. The CDR3 loop spans 15 amino acids. CDR3: CASSLTGLRNTEAFF. The CDR3 nucleotides read TGTGCCAGCAGTTTAACAGGCTTGAGGAACACTGAAGCTTTCTTT.

The chain uses TRBV3-1 (or the pseudogene TRBV3-2) and TRBJ2-1, with TRBD2 matching 9 bases. This CDR3 has 16 amino acids. The germline gives CDR1 LGHDT, CDR2 YNNKEL (reference sequence). V was clipped by 1 base and J by 4 bases; unmatched bases: 5. CDR3 amino acids: CASSQGCGGAYNEQFF. The CDR3 coding sequence is TGTGCCAGCAGCCAAGGATGCGGGGGGGCTTACAATGAGCAGTTCTTC.

This chain joins TRBV4-2 and TRBJ2-7, with 10 nucleotides matching TRBD2. The ends lost 4 bases at V and 5 bases at J; junction bases unmatched: 14. The CDR3 is 17 amino acids. The germline gives CDR1 LGHNA, CDR2 YNFKEQ. The DNA of the CDR3 is TGTGCCAGCAGCCTTCAGGGTAGCGGGGGGCCATCCGACGAGCAGTACTTC. Protein product: CASSLQGSGGPSDEQYF.

The rearrangement links TRBV25-1 to TRBJ1-3; 9 bases map to TRBD1. The CDR3 length is 13 residues. With V trimmed by 5 bases and J by 8 bases, 4 bases remained unmatched. Germline V gene data show CDR1 as MGHDK and CDR2 as SYGVNS. The CDR3 loop reads CASSPGQGYTIYF. In DNA form, the CDR3 reads TGTGCCAGCAGTCCGGGACAGGGCTACACCATATATTTT.